The TCR beta chain under discussion was sequenced for a study of tumor-infiltrating lymphocytes in primary liver carcinoma. Turning to this clonotype: Its target is unknown.

From 20-30 mg of unsorted bulk tissue, DNA and RNA were co-extracted together. The study found over 90% viable tumor cells in every tumor sample. General study results and limits: Among the pair types, tumor region pairs showed more overlap than tumor-adjacent and tumor-blood pairs.

The researchers produced TCR beta cDNA from 500 to 550 ng total RNA with a constant-region primer. Three-round nested multiplex PCR performed with slightly modified ARM-PCR produced the TCR beta libraries. Two initial PCR rounds of approximately 10 cycles each paired TRBV1-TRBV30 forward primers with a C-beta reverse primer. TCRdb fed the multiplex PCR reads into MiXCR, producing one record per CDR3 protein. This sample carries 100,000 to 150,000 distinct CDR3 sequences, 55% to 65% of them seen once, and the ten largest clones take around 9.3%. The length of the CDR3 is 18 residues. The V gene's germline CDR1 is MDHEN and CDR2 SYDVKM. With 2 bases removed from V and 0 bases from J, the gap between germline ends came to 14 bases.

This TCR came from an older woman with primary liver carcinoma and hepatitis B virus infection. The chain employs TRBV28 and TRBJ2-6; TRBD2 might be the D (6 bases). Sequencing was done on a sample of liver tumor tissue from sampling region 1. Documented subset: tumor region T1, superior pole. The CDR3 is CASSLALTSSSGANVLTF. The DNA of the CDR3 is TGTGCCAGCAGTTTAGCCTTGACTAGTAGCTCTGGGGCCAACGTCCTGACTTTC.